This is a list of T cell receptor beta chains from one sample in a study of blood T cell repertoires in COVID-19. The assay was immunoSEQ multiplex PCR, and TCRdb's table has in-frame clones only and misses some. Among some 200,000 clones listed, around 87% were seen once. The sequenced sample consisted of peripheral blood. The receptor set was obtained from a man aged 35 to 55 with active or convalescent COVID-19. Each CDR3 is given with its conserved first and last residue. The order of the fields is D gene, V gene, CDR3 protein. A D gene is named only where the DNA matches it firmly.

d_call: .; v_call: TRBV3-1/TRBV3-2; cdr3_aa: CASSQVPSGDYSNQPQHF
d_call: .; v_call: TRBV28; cdr3_aa: CASLRRAGGNQPQHF
d_call: TRBD2; v_call: TRBV24-1; cdr3_aa: CATSDLGVAGAGNEQFF
d_call: TRBD2; v_call: TRBV27; cdr3_aa: CASSLGRLAGGTYNEQFF
d_call: .; v_call: TRBV18; cdr3_aa: CASSPLEGVVETQYF
d_call: TRBD1; v_call: TRBV5-1; cdr3_aa: CASSAGPQGGNQPQHF
d_call: TRBD1; v_call: TRBV13; cdr3_aa: CASSLVQGIPYEQYF
d_call: TRBD1; v_call: TRBV11-2; cdr3_aa: CASSLSDRGQPQHF
d_call: .; v_call: TRBV12-3/TRBV12-4; cdr3_aa: CASSPRDNYEQYF
d_call: .; v_call: TRBV7-9; cdr3_aa: CASSSSSRALPNYGYTF
d_call: .; v_call: TRBV19; cdr3_aa: CASSILTGSRGNTEAFF
d_call: TRBD1; v_call: TRBV28; cdr3_aa: CASGGPVRGLGYTF
d_call: TRBD2; v_call: TRBV7-3; cdr3_aa: CASSFNGGAPDTQYF
d_call: .; v_call: TRBV7-2; cdr3_aa: CASSPGRAGRNYGYTF
d_call: .; v_call: TRBV7-2; cdr3_aa: CASSKRQVLSGNTIYF
d_call: .; v_call: TRBV3-1/TRBV3-2; cdr3_aa: CASSQDRSGYFYGYTF
d_call: TRBD1; v_call: TRBV6-1; cdr3_aa: CASSEERTGPGELFF
d_call: TRBD2; v_call: TRBV11-2; cdr3_aa: CASSDPGRGGTDTQYF
d_call: TRBD2; v_call: TRBV10-1; cdr3_aa: CASSAGGRNTQYF
d_call: .; v_call: TRBV15; cdr3_aa: CATSRGGGIDEKLFF
d_call: .; v_call: TRBV19; cdr3_aa: CASSGEKVRANYGYTF
d_call: TRBD1; v_call: TRBV7-2; cdr3_aa: CASSLQGGMNTEAFF
d_call: .; v_call: TRBV2; cdr3_aa: CASSEARVPGQPQHF
d_call: TRBD1; v_call: TRBV3-1/TRBV3-2; cdr3_aa: CASSQHPDRGAEAFF
d_call: TRBD1; v_call: TRBV24-1; cdr3_aa: CALTDRGRGYTF
d_call: .; v_call: TRBV7-9; cdr3_aa: CASSLGPVTGAFF
d_call: .; v_call: TRBV5-1; cdr3_aa: CASSLEGVHTEAFF
d_call: .; v_call: TRBV12-3/TRBV12-4; cdr3_aa: CATGGSSGNTIYF
d_call: .; v_call: TRBV5-1; cdr3_aa: CASSLDLGRNTEAFF
d_call: TRBD1; v_call: TRBV28; cdr3_aa: CASSPWDRGHYAEAFF
d_call: .; v_call: TRBV30; cdr3_aa: CAWAKGRTNTEAFF
d_call: .; v_call: TRBV18; cdr3_aa: CASSPASPQVNQPQHF
d_call: .; v_call: TRBV9; cdr3_aa: CASSGGGGGYNEQFF
d_call: .; v_call: TRBV4-3; cdr3_aa: CASSPQSAGSYEQFF
d_call: .; v_call: TRBV2; cdr3_aa: CASRESSGNTIYF
d_call: TRBD2; v_call: TRBV5-1; cdr3_aa: CASRGTKETQYF
d_call: .; v_call: TRBV18; cdr3_aa: CASSGQSQETQYF
d_call: TRBD1; v_call: TRBV6-5; cdr3_aa: CASSSTGVSTEAFF
d_call: TRBD1; v_call: TRBV7-9; cdr3_aa: CASSGQGAAGYGYTF
d_call: TRBD1; v_call: TRBV28; cdr3_aa: CASKGLIGTGSYEQYF
d_call: .; v_call: TRBV9; cdr3_aa: CASSVELQGYNEQFF
d_call: .; v_call: TRBV10-3; cdr3_aa: CAISERTPPTEAFF
d_call: .; v_call: TRBV29-1; cdr3_aa: CSAQGGVTDTQYF
d_call: TRBD1; v_call: TRBV3-1/TRBV3-2; cdr3_aa: CASSQRDRDETQYF
d_call: TRBD1; v_call: TRBV7-2; cdr3_aa: CASIPGQGGYGYTF
d_call: TRBD1; v_call: TRBV19; cdr3_aa: CASSPRTGGGDQPQHF
d_call: .; v_call: TRBV12-1; cdr3_aa: CASSTGLAGGPYEQYF
d_call: .; v_call: TRBV3-1/TRBV3-2; cdr3_aa: CASSQDRRTDTQYF
d_call: .; v_call: TRBV6-1; cdr3_aa: CASSERWGEGGQTPQHF
d_call: .; v_call: TRBV7-2; cdr3_aa: CASSLASSYEQYF
d_call: TRBD1; v_call: TRBV6-4; cdr3_aa: CASSTTGGQGSPGELFF
d_call: .; v_call: TRBV12-5; cdr3_aa: CASGLERTVEAFF
d_call: .; v_call: TRBV5-1; cdr3_aa: CASSLDRAGANTGELFF
d_call: TRBD1; v_call: TRBV5-5; cdr3_aa: CASHHLGTGGAGANVLTF
d_call: TRBD1; v_call: TRBV6-5; cdr3_aa: CASRRQGGQPQHF
d_call: TRBD1; v_call: TRBV18; cdr3_aa: CASSEGAYVGYTF
d_call: .; v_call: TRBV21-1; cdr3_aa: CASSKSPGKGFPISYGYTF
d_call: .; v_call: TRBV28; cdr3_aa: CASSRRTANTEAFF
d_call: TRBD1; v_call: TRBV10-3; cdr3_aa: CAIRTGENYGYTF